The clone carrying this T cell receptor beta chain was seen ten or more times. Its antigen is currently unknown. A marrow graft followed busulfan-fludarabine conditioning, with cyclophosphamide on days +3 and +4. Clones were read by immunoSEQ multiplex PCR, and TCRdb kept only the in-frame ones, dropping some. The profile covers some 23,000 clones, none occurring a single time. The sample originates from a study of T cells after posttransplantation cyclophosphamide. Study-level findings and limits: Later blood repertoires were often dominated by clones from the donor CD8+ memory compartment. Tissue-infiltrating T cells from skin or gut overlapped little with blood T cells.

Sequenced material: PBMCs, taken after allogeneic stem cell transplant with posttransplant cyclophosphamide. The TCR sequence derives from a male patient younger than 35 who received an allogeneic stem cell transplant from a related donor, was CMV-positive, and had no GVHD. Part of the T cells may come from the graft donor.

For the CDR3, the DNA is TGTGCCAGCAGTGCCCCCGGACAGGGGGGCGGGGATGAGCAGTTCTTC. Its protein is CASSAPGQGGGDEQFF. This rearrangement joins TRBV6-1 to TRBJ2-1; TRBD1 aligns across 10 bases. CDR1 is MNHNS and CDR2 is SASEGT in the germline V gene. Unmatched junction bases numbered 11, after V lost 4 bases and J lost 8 bases. The CDR3 covers 16 residues.